These 3 T cell receptor beta chains were all obtained from the same sample, sequenced in a study of response to subunit inactivated influenza vaccine. TCRdb reanalysed the RT-PCR reads using MiXCR and keeps one entry per CDR3 protein. The sample consists of roughly 460,000 distinct CDR3 sequences, about a tenth of them appearing once. The sequences come from PBMCs from blood, collected about 40 days after vaccination. These receptors were obtained from a man between 45 and 60 years old who received an inactivated influenza vaccine.

This clonotype was seen more than once but under ten times. The chain recombines TRBV4-3 with TRBJ2-1; 10 positions agree with TRBD2. CDR1 and CDR2 from the germline V gene are LGHNA and YSLEER. The CDR3 spans 18 residues. With 1 base clipped from V and 0 bases from J, the junction kept 6 bases outside the gene matches. CDR3 sequence (DNA): TGCGCCAGCAGCCAAGCTCTAGCGGGAGAGTCCTCCTACAATGAGCAGTTCTTC. Protein sequence: CASSQALAGESSYNEQFF.

The sample holds many counts of this clonotype. The chain is built from TRBV3-1 and TRBJ1-3; D gene unclear. The V end was cut by 0 bases, the J end by 0 bases, with 6 bases between. The CDR3 is 15 residues long. CDR1 LGHDT and CDR2 YNNKEL come from the germline V gene (reference sequence). CDR3 amino acids: CASSQERNSGNTIYF. CDR3 nucleotide sequence: TGTGCCAGCAGCCAAGAGAGGAACTCTGGAAACACCATATATTTT.

This clonotype has just a few counts. The chain joins TRBV5-1 to TRBJ2-2; 10 nucleotides match TRBD2. The CDR3 is made up of 15 amino acids. Unmatched junction bases numbered 4, after V lost 2 bases and J lost 6 bases. Germline values: CDR1 SGHRS, CDR2 YFSETQ. As DNA, the CDR3 is TGCGCCAGCAGCTTCCTAGCGGGAGAAGCCGGGGAGCTGTTTTTT. This gives the protein CASSFLAGEAGELFF.